The 27 T cell receptor beta chains given below trace back to one sample, sequenced in a study of blood T cells in healthy people across ages. A sample-barcoded 5' primer and a J-beta primer mix were used in a second PCR of roughly 6 to 12 cycles. TCRdb re-called the 5' RACE reads with MiXCR, one entry per CDR3 protein. The sample contains more than 1,000,000 distinct CDR3 sequences, around 27% of which appear only once. The data were also submitted as part of a second study, on T cells of mothers and their children.

The sample comprised blood. The receptors derive from a girl aged 2 to 10 in good health.

This clonotype was found a few times. The gene calls are TRBV7-2 and TRBJ1-2, with D uncertain. The germline gives CDR1 SGHTA, CDR2 FQGNSA. This CDR3 contains 13 residues. Between the trimmed V and J ends, which lost 5 bases and 4 bases, there was a span of 11 bases. The CDR3 nucleotides are TGTGCCAGCAGCGTCCCGGGAAGCTATGGCTACACCTTC. Translating it yields CASSVPGSYGYTF.

V and J are TRBV28 and TRBJ1-5; TRBD1 matches 10 bases. This CDR3 is built from 18 residues. The V gene end was trimmed by 6 bases and the J gene end by 1 base; junction bases not matched to a gene: 12. Germline V gives CDR1 MDHEN, CDR2 SYDVKM. As DNA, the CDR3 is TGTGCCAGCAGCCCCCATGGGGACAGGGGTATAAGCAATCAGCCCCAGCATTTT. This codes for CASSPHGDRGISNQPQHF.

This clonotype showed up just a few times. The V call is TRBV4-1, the J call TRBJ2-5; D is unresolved. The CDR3 length is 15 residues. Germline V gene data show CDR1 as MGHRA and CDR2 as YSYEKL. Trimming took off 0 bases at V and 5 bases at J, with 13 bases between the two ends. The CDR3 DNA is TGCGCCAGCAGCCAAGATCTATCGGCCTGGGAGACCCAGTACTTC. Protein sequence: CASSQDLSAWETQYF.

This clonotype came up a few times. The V call is TRBV7-9, the J call TRBJ1-4; D might be TRBD1 (6 bases). The V end was cut by 5 bases, the J end by 8 bases, with 12 bases between. The length of the CDR3 is 13 residues. Per the germline V gene, CDR1 is SEHNR and CDR2 is FQNEAQ (reference sequence). The CDR3 DNA is TGTGCCAGCAGCGGGGGCCTCGAGGAAAAACTGTTTTTT. Its protein product is CASSGGLEEKLFF.

There are a few counts of this clonotype. This chain uses TRBV27 with TRBJ2-4; the D gene could be TRBD1 or TRBD2 (5 bases each). V shed 4 bases and J shed 2 bases, with 15 bases lying between them. CDR3 size: 16 residues. The germline CDR1 and CDR2 sequences are MNHEY and SMNVEV (reference sequence). For the CDR3, the DNA is TGTGCCAGCAGTTCGAGGGGTGAGGTTACCAAAAACATTCAGTACTTC. Translating it yields CASSSRGEVTKNIQYF.

A few counts support this clonotype. The V and J genes are TRBV2 and TRBJ2-1, with 9 bases identical to TRBD2. The J segment lost 6 bases and the V segment lost 5 bases, leaving 5 bases of the junction unmatched. The CDR3 has 14 amino acids. Germline V gene lookup returns CDR1 SNHLY and CDR2 FYNNEI. For the CDR3, the DNA is TGTGCCAGCAGTCCGCGGGAGGGCCTCAATGAGCAGTTCTTC. Its protein product is CASSPREGLNEQFF.

The sample holds a few counts of this clonotype. The chain has TRBV7-9 and TRBJ2-3; D gene unclear. This CDR3 is 16 amino acids long. The ends were cut back, 1 base at V and 0 bases at J, with 11 bases in the middle. CDR1 is SEHNR, CDR2 FQNEAQ, per germline (reference sequence). Here the CDR3 DNA reads TGTGCCAGCAGCTTAGTGTGGGGTTCTAGCACAGATACGCAGTATTTT. Protein product: CASSLVWGSSTDTQYF.

In this sample, this clonotype turned up a few times. The rearrangement joins TRBV2 to TRBJ1-3; no clear D gene. V was shortened by 5 bases and J by 6 bases, with 5 bases between the two germline ends. CDR3 length: 11 residues. The V gene's germline CDR1 is SNHLY and CDR2 FYNNEI. CDR3 bases: TGTGCCAGCAGTTCGGAAAACACCATATATTTT. Amino acids: CASSSENTIYF.

This clonotype was counted only a few times. The rearrangement joins TRBV27 to TRBJ1-1; D not certain. Trimming took 2 bases from V and 3 from J, leaving 7 bases between them. This CDR3 spans 13 amino acids. Looked up from germline, CDR1 is MNHEY and CDR2 is SMNVEV (reference sequence). The CDR3 loop is CASSLRAYTEAFF. As DNA, the CDR3 is TGTGCCAGCAGTTTAAGAGCTTACACTGAAGCTTTCTTT.

This clonotype was counted between two and nine times. This chain links TRBV2 with TRBJ2-2, with D perhaps given as TRBD1 or TRBD2 (7 bases each). The germline CDR1 and CDR2 sequences are SNHLY and FYNNEI. The CDR3 is made up of 17 amino acids. The V end lost 5 bases, the J end lost 0 bases, and 16 bases lay between the germline ends. CDR3 region: CASSSPRGGPNTGELFF. The CDR3 DNA follows: TGTGCCAGCAGTTCTCCCAGGGGGGGGCCGAACACCGGGGAGCTGTTTTTT. Filled out from reference TRBV2 and TRBJ2-2, the complete variable domain reads EPEVTQTPSHQVTQMGQEVILRCVPISNHLYFYWYRQILGQKVEFLVSFYNNEISEKSEIFDDQFSVERPDGSNFTLKIRSTKLEDSAMYFCASSSPRGGPNTGELFFGEGSRLTVL.

V gene TRBV9 combines with J gene TRBJ2-2; 11 bases map to TRBD2. CDR1 SGDLS and CDR2 YYNGEE come from the germline V gene. V shed 0 bases and J 6 bases; nucleotides not matched to a gene: 4. This CDR3 has 16 amino acids. The CDR3 sequence is CASSVGLAGMAGELFF. The DNA for the CDR3 is TGTGCCAGCAGCGTAGGACTAGCGGGAATGGCCGGGGAGCTGTTTTTT.

This clonotype was seen only a few times. At one end the junction does not follow the germline gene, possibly because of a read error. V gene TRBV5-8 combines with J gene TRBJ2-5; D unresolved. The CDR3 length is 13 residues. Germline V gene sequence: CDR1 SGHTS, CDR2 YDEGEE. For the CDR3, the DNA is TGTGCCAGCAGCTTAGATAGTTCCTACGAGCAGCACTTC. Translated, it gives CASSLDSSYEQHF.

The DNA of the CDR3 is TGTGCCAGCAGCCAAGAATTAGCGACTAGCTCGCGCGAGCAGTACTTC. Translating it yields CASSQELATSSREQYF. The V gene is TRBV14, the J gene TRBJ2-5; 7 bases agree with TRBD2. Matching the DNA end better, TRBJ2-7 makes the J call doubtful. Germline V gives CDR1 SGHDN, CDR2 FVKESK. This CDR3 comprises 16 residues.

The rearrangement links TRBV4-1 to TRBJ1-1; no firm D call. Germline V lookup: CDR1 MGHRA, CDR2 YSYEKL. This CDR3 region has 11 residues. The V and J ends lost 5 bases and 8 bases respectively, with 9 bases between them. The CDR3 loop is CASSVGMEAFF. CDR3 coding DNA: TGCGCCAGCAGCGTAGGAATGGAAGCTTTCTTT.

The chain couples TRBV28 to TRBJ1-3; 7 nucleotides line up with TRBD1. This CDR3 has 16 amino acids. Germline V gene sequence: CDR1 MDHEN, CDR2 SYDVKM. V trimming: 3 bases; J trimming: 0 bases; junction bases outside the gene matches: 5. The CDR3 loop reads CASSFLRQGSGNTIYF. The CDR3 coding sequence is TGTGCCAGCAGTTTCCTGAGACAGGGCTCTGGAAACACCATATATTTT.

This clonotype has more than one count but fewer than ten. The CDR3 does not close with the conserved phenylalanine or tryptophan, likely indicating a read error. V gene TRBV7-9 combines with J gene TRBJ2-3; 7 nucleotides line up with TRBD1. Germline CDR1 SEHNR, CDR2 FQNEAQ (reference sequence). CDR3 length equals 17 residues. V was clipped by 1 base and J by 1 base; unmatched bases: 8. CDR3 loop: CASSLVRQGFGTDTQYL. The CDR3 coding sequence is TGTGCCAGCAGCTTAGTTCGACAGGGCTTCGGCACAGATACGCAGTATCTT.

The gene calls are TRBV3-1 and TRBJ2-3; 8 nucleotides agree with TRBD2. This CDR3 comprises 16 residues. Trimming removed 4 bases from V and 0 bases from J; junction bases left unmatched: 6. CDR1 is LGHDT, CDR2 YNNKEL, per germline (reference sequence). CDR3 sequence: CASSLTAGESTDTQYF. For the CDR3, the DNA is TGTGCCAGCAGCCTCACAGCGGGAGAAAGCACAGATACGCAGTATTTT.

The genes are TRBV2 and TRBJ2-1; D is unclear. With 2 bases removed from V and 2 bases from J, the gap between germline ends came to 10 bases. CDR3 length: 15 residues. Germline V lookup: CDR1 SNHLY, CDR2 FYNNEI. The CDR3 DNA follows: TGTGCCAGCAGTGAAAGGGTCGCCCCCTACAATGAGCAGTTCTTC. Translating gives CASSERVAPYNEQFF.

In this sample, this clonotype turned up a few times. The chain has TRBV29-1 and TRBJ1-1; D not resolved. CDR3 size: 12 residues. With 4 bases removed from V and 2 bases from J, the gap between germline ends came to 8 bases. Per the germline V gene, CDR1 is SQVTM and CDR2 is ANQGSEA. This chain's CDR3 is CSVGNPNTEAFF. The CDR3 DNA sequence: TGCAGCGTTGGAAACCCAAACACTGAAGCTTTCTTT.

This clonotype appeared a few times. The V and J genes are TRBV12-3 or TRBV12-4 and TRBJ2-5; perhaps TRBD2 as D (6 bases). This CDR3 has 13 residues. The V end lost 2 bases, the J end lost 4 bases, and 8 bases lay between the germline ends. The CDR3 sequence: CASSLTSSETQYF. As DNA, the CDR3 is TGTGCCAGCAGTTTAACTAGCTCAGAGACCCAGTACTTC.

The J gene is TRBJ2-1, the V gene TRBV5-1; 7 positions agree with TRBD2. The V gene end was trimmed by 3 bases and the J gene end by 7 bases; junction bases not matched to a gene: 10. The germline CDR1 and CDR2 sequences are SGHRS and YFSETQ. This CDR3 is built from 15 residues. CDR3: CASSSKGLPDNEQFF. The CDR3 DNA reads as TGCGCCAGCAGCTCTAAGGGACTACCGGATAATGAGCAGTTCTTC. The variable domain in full, completed from reference TRBV5-1 and TRBJ2-1, reads KAGVTQTPRYLIKTRGQQVTLSCSPISGHRSVSWYQQTPGQGLQFLFEYFSETQRNKGNFPGRFSGRQFSNSRSEMNVSTLELGDSALYLCASSSKGLPDNEQFFGPGTRLTVL.

This clonotype was picked up a small number of times. V is TRBV6-1 and J is TRBJ2-3, with a weak D call TRBD2 (5 bases). V lost 8 bases and J lost 2, with 11 bases in between. There are 13 residues in the CDR3. Germline CDR1 MNHNS, CDR2 SASEGT. CDR3 DNA: TGTGCCAGCTCGGGATTTACCACAGATACGCAGTATTTT. Translated: CASSGFTTDTQYF.

This sequence joins TRBV12-3 or TRBV12-4 and TRBJ2-5, with D uncertain. There are 13 residues in the CDR3. With 7 bases removed from V and 4 bases from J, the gap between germline ends came to 13 bases. CDR3 residues: CASNMRTGETQYF. DNA for the CDR3: TGTGCCAGCAACATGAGGACCGGAGAGACCCAGTACTTC.

This clonotype was seen only a few times. The gene calls are TRBV5-6 and TRBJ2-5; possibly TRBD2 for D (6 bases). The J call may be in error: the DNA end matches TRBJ2-1 better. CDR3 length: 15 amino acids. CDR1 and CDR2 from the germline V gene are SGHDT and YYEEEE. This CDR3 is CASSLTSLTGSEQFF. The CDR3 DNA sequence: TGTGCCAGCAGCTTGACTAGCCTCACCGGTAGCGAGCAGTTCTTC.

Only a few counts were recorded for this clonotype. V and J are TRBV4-2 and TRBJ1-4; the D gene is possibly TRBD1 (6 bases). V was trimmed by 2 bases and J by 0 bases, leaving 7 bases between them. Per germline, CDR1 LGHNA and CDR2 YNFKEQ. There are 15 residues in the CDR3. CDR3 sequence: CASSQSGATNEKLFF. The CDR3, as DNA: TGTGCCAGCAGCCAATCAGGGGCAACTAATGAAAAACTGTTTTTT.

This clonotype appeared a few times. The chain has TRBV7-8 and TRBJ1-6; D is unclear. The V and J ends lost 4 bases and 9 bases respectively, with 16 bases between them. From germline, CDR1 is SGHVS and CDR2 FQNEAQ. There are 15 residues in the CDR3. The CDR3 here is CASSWRAGSLSPLHF. For the CDR3, the DNA is TGTGCCAGCAGCTGGCGGGCGGGGTCTCTTTCACCCCTCCACTTT.

This clonotype occurred a few times. V is TRBV2 and J is TRBJ2-5; D is ambiguous. Trimming shortened V by 3 bases and J by 4 bases, and 12 bases separated the two germline ends. Germline V CDR1 and CDR2: SNHLY, FYNNEI. The CDR3 consists of 14 residues. The CDR3 sequence is CASSDSELGETQYF. DNA of the CDR3: TGTGCCAGCAGTGATAGTGAGTTGGGAGAGACCCAGTACTTC.